A single sample gave rise to the 9 T cell receptor beta chains below, sequenced in a study of human T cells and chemical hapten exposure. One entry per CDR3 protein results from TCRdb running MiXCR on the RACE reads. The repertoire holds 270,000 or so distinct CDR3 sequences, with 7.5% to 8% as singletons. Time point noted: pre-sensitization, week 0. Documented treatment: therapeutic diphenylcyclopropenone sensitization with weekly scalp DPC. Sequences were derived from whole blood, sampled in connection with sensitization to the hapten diphenylcyclopropenone (DPC). All receptors derive from a man in his late teens or twenties with alopecia areata. Some clones in this sample may be carry-over from other donors' samples.

This clonotype has a handful of counts. This chain uses TRBV2 with TRBJ2-1; no firm D call. The CDR3 consists of 14 residues. With 6 bases removed from V and 3 bases from J, the gap between germline ends came to 12 bases. The germline gives CDR1 SNHLY, CDR2 FYNNEI. CDR3 sequence reads: CASSWTARYNEQFF. The CDR3 nucleotides are TGTGCCAGCAGCTGGACGGCCCGCTACAATGAGCAGTTCTTC.

This clonotype was seen at least ten times. The gene calls are TRBV5-1 and TRBJ1-1; D unresolved. Trimming removed 3 bases from V and 6 bases from J, with 6 bases in between. From germline, CDR1 is SGHRS and CDR2 YFSETQ. CDR3 length: 11 amino acids. CDR3 nucleotide sequence: TGCGCCAGCAGCTCGCTGTCTGAAGCTTTCTTT. Translated: CASSSLSEAFF.

This clonotype has just a few counts. V is TRBV20-1 and J is TRBJ1-4, with D perhaps TRBD1 (5 bases). This CDR3 is 14 amino acids long. Per the germline V gene, CDR1 is DFQATT and CDR2 is SNEGSKA (reference sequence). The germline V and J ends were trimmed by 0 bases and 7 bases, with 12 bases remaining between them. DNA for the CDR3: TGCAGTGCTAGAGACCGGGGGAAAGGTGAAAAACTGTTTTTT. Translation gives CSARDRGKGEKLFF.

Written as DNA, the CDR3 is TGCAGTCAGCTGGACGCCACAGCAGATACGCAGTATTTT. Protein: CSQLDATADTQYF. The chain joins TRBV20-1 to TRBJ2-3, with D unclear. Between the trimmed V and J ends, which lost 8 bases and 4 bases, there was a span of 16 bases. The germline gives CDR1 DFQATT, CDR2 SNEGSKA (reference sequence). This CDR3 spans 13 amino acids.

This clonotype has a count of ten or more. J is TRBJ1-5 and V is TRBV7-8, with TRBD1 as a possible D gene (5 bases). From germline, CDR1 is SGHVS and CDR2 FQNEAQ. Trimming shortened V by 3 bases and J by 6 bases, and 12 bases separated the two germline ends. The CDR3 consists of 14 residues. The CDR3 spells CASSFRDGSQPQHF. CDR3 in DNA: TGTGCCAGCAGCTTCCGGGACGGATCTCAGCCCCAGCATTTT.

In its sample, this clonotype was seen a few times. V usage is TRBV9 and J usage is TRBJ2-1; no clear D. Trimming left V 4 bases short and J 7 bases short, with 12 bases between. Germline CDR1 and CDR2: SGDLS and YYNGEE. This CDR3 is 13 amino acids long. The CDR3 nucleotides read TGTGCCAGCAGCCCATTCTCACCAAATGAGCAGTTCTTC. This gives the protein CASSPFSPNEQFF.

This clonotype was seen a handful of times. The chain combines TRBV4-3 with TRBJ2-3, with 11 bases that match TRBD2. With 3 bases clipped from V and 3 bases from J, the junction kept 5 bases outside the gene matches. CDR3 length: 16 amino acids. The germline CDR1 and CDR2 sequences are LGHNA and YSLEER. CDR3 region: CASSHLRTSGTDTQYF. CDR3 bases: TGCGCCAGCAGCCATTTGAGGACTAGCGGGACAGATACGCAGTATTTT.

The J gene is TRBJ2-3, the V gene TRBV11-2; D gene ambiguous. Deletions cut 9 bases from V and 9 bases from J, with 16 bases between. The CDR3 totals 12 residues. Germline V lookup: CDR1 SGHAT, CDR2 FQNNGV. The CDR3 spells CASGSSLLTQYF. DNA of the CDR3: TGTGCCAGTGGTTCCAGTTTACTGACGCAGTATTTT.

This chain joins TRBV28 and TRBJ1-1; the D gene is possibly TRBD1 (5 bases). With 1 base removed from V and 4 bases from J, the gap between germline ends came to 10 bases. The CDR3 spans 14 residues. The germline V gene encodes CDR1 MDHEN and CDR2 SYDVKM. The CDR3 DNA is TGTGCCAGCAGTTTATCGGGGACGGGCACTGAAGCTTTCTTT. Translating it yields CASSLSGTGTEAFF. Filled out from reference TRBV28 and TRBJ1-1, the complete variable domain reads DVKVTQSSRYLVKRTGEKVFLECVQDMDHENMFWYRQDPGLGLRLIYFSYDVKMKEKGDIPEGYSVSREKKERFSLILESASTNQTSMYLCASSLSGTGTEAFFGQGTRLTVV.